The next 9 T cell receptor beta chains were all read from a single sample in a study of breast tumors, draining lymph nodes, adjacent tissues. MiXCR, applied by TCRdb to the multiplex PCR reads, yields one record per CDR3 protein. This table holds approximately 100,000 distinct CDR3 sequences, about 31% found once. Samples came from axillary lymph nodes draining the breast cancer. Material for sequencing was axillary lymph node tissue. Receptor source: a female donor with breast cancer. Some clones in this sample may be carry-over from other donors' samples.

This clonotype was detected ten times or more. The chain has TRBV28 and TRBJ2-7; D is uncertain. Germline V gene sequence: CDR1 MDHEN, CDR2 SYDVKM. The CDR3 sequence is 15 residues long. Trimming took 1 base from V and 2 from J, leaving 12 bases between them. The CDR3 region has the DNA TGTGCCAGCAGTTTATCTCTTCAGGCAACCTACGAGCAGTACTTC. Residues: CASSLSLQATYEQYF. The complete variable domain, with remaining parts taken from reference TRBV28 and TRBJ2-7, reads DVKVTQSSRYLVKRTGEKVFLECVQDMDHENMFWYRQDPGLGLRLIYFSYDVKMKEKGDIPEGYSVSREKKERFSLILESASTNQTSMYLCASSLSLQATYEQYFGPGTRLTVT.

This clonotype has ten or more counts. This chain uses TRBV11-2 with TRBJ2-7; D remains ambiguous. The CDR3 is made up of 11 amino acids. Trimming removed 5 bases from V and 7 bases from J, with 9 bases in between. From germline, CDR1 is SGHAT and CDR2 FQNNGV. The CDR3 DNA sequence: TGTGCCAGCAGCCCCGCCGTAGAGCAGTACTTC. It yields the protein CASSPAVEQYF.

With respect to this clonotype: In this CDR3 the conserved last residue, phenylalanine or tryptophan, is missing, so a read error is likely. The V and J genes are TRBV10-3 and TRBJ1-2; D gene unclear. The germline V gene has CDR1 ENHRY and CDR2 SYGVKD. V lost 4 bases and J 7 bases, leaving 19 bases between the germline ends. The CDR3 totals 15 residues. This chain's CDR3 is CAISGSRPQDCGYTL. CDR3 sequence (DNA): TGTGCCATCAGTGGATCACGGCCTCAAGACTGTGGCTACACCCTC.

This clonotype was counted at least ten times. In nucleotides, the CDR3 is TGTGCCAGCAGCCGGGAACCCAATCAGCCCCAGCATTTT. Translating it yields CASSREPNQPQHF. The rearrangement links TRBV4-2 to TRBJ1-5; D remains ambiguous. Trimming shortened V by 4 bases and J by 3 bases, and 7 bases separated the two germline ends. The CDR3 sequence is 13 residues long. Germline assignment: CDR1 LGHNA and CDR2 YNFKEQ.

CDR3 amino acids: CALDLQGGETQYF. For the CDR3, the DNA is TGTGCGCTGGATCTCCAAGGTGGAGAGACCCAGTACTTC. J is TRBJ2-5 and V is TRBV7-2; D not resolved. The length of the CDR3 is 13 residues. Germline-derived CDR1 and CDR2 are SGHTA and FQGNSA. Variable domain in full (rest from reference TRBV7-2 and TRBJ2-5): GAGVSQSPSNKVTEKGKDVELRCDPISGHTALYWYRQSLGQGLEFLIYFQGNSAPDKSGLPSDRFSAERTGGSVSTLTIQRTQQEDSAVYLCALDLQGGETQYFGPGTRLLVL.

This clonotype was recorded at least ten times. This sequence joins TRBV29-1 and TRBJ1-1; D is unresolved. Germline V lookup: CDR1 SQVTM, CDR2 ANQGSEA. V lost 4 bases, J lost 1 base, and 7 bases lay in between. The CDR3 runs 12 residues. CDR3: CSVVVSNTEAFF. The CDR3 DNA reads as TGCAGCGTTGTAGTTTCGAACACTGAAGCTTTCTTT.

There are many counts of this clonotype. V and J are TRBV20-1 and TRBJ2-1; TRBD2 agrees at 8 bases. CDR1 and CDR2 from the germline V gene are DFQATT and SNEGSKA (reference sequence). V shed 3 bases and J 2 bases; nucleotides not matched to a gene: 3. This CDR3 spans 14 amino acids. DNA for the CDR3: TGCAGTGCTAGCCGGGGGGGCACCTACAATGAGCAGTTCTTC. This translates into CSASRGGTYNEQFF.

CDR3 residues: CASERSGSDEQYF. The CDR3, as DNA: TGTGCTAGTGAGCGGTCAGGGAGCGACGAGCAGTACTTC. The chain links TRBV12-5 to TRBJ2-7; D is tentatively TRBD1 or TRBD2 (5 bases each). This CDR3 contains 13 residues. Trimming left V 7 bases short and J 5 bases short, with 15 bases between. Per the germline V gene, CDR1 is LGHNT and CDR2 is FRNRAP. Full variable domain (outside the CDR3, taken from reference TRBV12-5 and TRBJ2-7): DARVTQTPRHKVTEMGQEVTMRCQPILGHNTVFWYRQTMMQGLELLAYFRNRAPLDDSGMPKDRFSAEMPDATLATLKIQPSEPRDSAVYFCASERSGSDEQYFGPGTRLTVT.

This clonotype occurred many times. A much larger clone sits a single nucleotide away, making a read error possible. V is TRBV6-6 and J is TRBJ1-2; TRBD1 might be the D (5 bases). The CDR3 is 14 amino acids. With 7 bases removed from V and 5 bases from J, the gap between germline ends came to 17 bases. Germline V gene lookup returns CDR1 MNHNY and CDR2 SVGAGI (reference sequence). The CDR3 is CASTPPGTKYGYTF. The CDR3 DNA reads TGTGCCAGCACCCCTCCCGGGACCAAGTATGGCTACACCTTC.